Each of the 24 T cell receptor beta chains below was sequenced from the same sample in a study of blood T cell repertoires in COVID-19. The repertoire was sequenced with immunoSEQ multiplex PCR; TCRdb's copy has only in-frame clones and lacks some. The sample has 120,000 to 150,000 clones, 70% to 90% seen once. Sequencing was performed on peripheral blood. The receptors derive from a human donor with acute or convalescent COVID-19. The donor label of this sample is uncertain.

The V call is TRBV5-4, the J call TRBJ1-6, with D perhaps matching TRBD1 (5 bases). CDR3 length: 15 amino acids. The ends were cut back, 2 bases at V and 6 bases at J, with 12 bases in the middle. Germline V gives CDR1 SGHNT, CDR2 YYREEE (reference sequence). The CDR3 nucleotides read TGTGCCAGCAGCTTCCAGGGAATTAGTAATTCACCCCTCCACTTT. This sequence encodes CASSFQGISNSPLHF.

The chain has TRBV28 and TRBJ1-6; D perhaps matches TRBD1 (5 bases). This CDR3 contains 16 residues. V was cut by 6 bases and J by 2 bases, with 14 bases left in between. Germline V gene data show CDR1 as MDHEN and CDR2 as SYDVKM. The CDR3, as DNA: TGTGCCAGCAGCCTCGCGGGGGGAACCTATAATTCACCCCTCCACTTT. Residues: CASSLAGGTYNSPLHF.

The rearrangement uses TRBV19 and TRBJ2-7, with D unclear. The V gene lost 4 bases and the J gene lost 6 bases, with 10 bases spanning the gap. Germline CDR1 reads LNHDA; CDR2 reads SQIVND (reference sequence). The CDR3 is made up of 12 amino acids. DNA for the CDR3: TGTGCCAGTAGTAGGAGTTACGGCGAGCAGTACTTC. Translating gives CASSRSYGEQYF.

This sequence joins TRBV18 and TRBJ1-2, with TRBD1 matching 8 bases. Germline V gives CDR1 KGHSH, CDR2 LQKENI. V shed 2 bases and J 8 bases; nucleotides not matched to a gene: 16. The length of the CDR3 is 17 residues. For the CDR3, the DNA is TGTGCCAGCTCACCAGGACAGGGTAGAGCTTTAGATCAAGGCTACACCTTC. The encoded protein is CASSPGQGRALDQGYTF.

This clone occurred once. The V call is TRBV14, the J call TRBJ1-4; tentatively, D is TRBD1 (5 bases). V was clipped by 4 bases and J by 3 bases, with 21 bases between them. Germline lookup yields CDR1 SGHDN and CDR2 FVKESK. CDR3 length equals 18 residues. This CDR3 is CASSLRRPGRRANEKLFF. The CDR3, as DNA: TGTGCCAGCAGCCTCCGGCGGCCAGGACGCAGGGCTAATGAAAAACTGTTTTTT. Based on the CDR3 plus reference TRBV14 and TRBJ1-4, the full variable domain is EAGVTQFPSHSVIEKGQTVTLRCDPISGHDNLYWYRRVMGKEIKFLLHFVKESKQDESGMPNNRFLAERTGGTYSTLKVQPAELEDSGVYFCASSLRRPGRRANEKLFFGSGTQLSVL.

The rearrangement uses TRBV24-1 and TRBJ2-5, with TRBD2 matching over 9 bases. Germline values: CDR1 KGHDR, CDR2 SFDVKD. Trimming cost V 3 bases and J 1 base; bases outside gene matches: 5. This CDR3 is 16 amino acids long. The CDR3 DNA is TGTGCCACCAGTGATGAGGGACTAGCAGGCCAAGAGACCCAGTACTTC. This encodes CATSDEGLAGQETQYF.

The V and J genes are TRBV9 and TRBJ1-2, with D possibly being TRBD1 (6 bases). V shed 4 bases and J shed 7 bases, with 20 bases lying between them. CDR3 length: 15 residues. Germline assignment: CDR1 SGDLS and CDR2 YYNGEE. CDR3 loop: CASSPDSGTIGGYTF. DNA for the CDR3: TGTGCCAGCAGCCCAGACTCCGGGACAATCGGTGGCTACACCTTC.

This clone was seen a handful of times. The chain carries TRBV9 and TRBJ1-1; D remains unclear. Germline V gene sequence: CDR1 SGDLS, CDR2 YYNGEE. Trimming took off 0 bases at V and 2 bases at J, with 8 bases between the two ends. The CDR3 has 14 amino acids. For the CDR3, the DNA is TGTGCCAGCAGCGTAGAACAGTCAAACACTGAAGCTTTCTTT. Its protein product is CASSVEQSNTEAFF.

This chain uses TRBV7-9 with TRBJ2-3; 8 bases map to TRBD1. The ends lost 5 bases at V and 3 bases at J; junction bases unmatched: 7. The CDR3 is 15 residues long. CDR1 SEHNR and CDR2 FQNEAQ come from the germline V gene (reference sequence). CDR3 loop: CASSHPDRETDTQYF. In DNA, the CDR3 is TGTGCCAGCAGCCATCCGGACAGGGAGACAGATACGCAGTATTTT.

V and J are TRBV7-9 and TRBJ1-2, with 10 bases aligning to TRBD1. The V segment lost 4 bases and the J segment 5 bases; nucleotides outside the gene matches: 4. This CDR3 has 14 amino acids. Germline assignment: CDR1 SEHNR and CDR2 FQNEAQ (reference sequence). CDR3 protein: CASSSGTGDYGYTF. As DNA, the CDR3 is TGTGCCAGCAGCTCAGGGACAGGGGATTATGGCTACACCTTC. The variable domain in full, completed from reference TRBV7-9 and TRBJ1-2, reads DTGVSQNPRHKITKRGQNVTFRCDPISEHNRLYWYRQTLGQGPEFLTYFQNEAQLEKSRLLSDRFSAERPKGSFSTLEIQRTEQGDSAMYLCASSSGTGDYGYTFGSGTRLTVV.

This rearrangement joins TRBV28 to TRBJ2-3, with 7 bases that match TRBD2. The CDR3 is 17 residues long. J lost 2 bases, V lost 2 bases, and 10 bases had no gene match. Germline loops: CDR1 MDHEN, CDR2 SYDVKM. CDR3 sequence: CASSLGSGVPATDTQYF. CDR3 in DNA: TGTGCCAGCAGTTTAGGAAGCGGGGTGCCCGCCACAGATACGCAGTATTTT.

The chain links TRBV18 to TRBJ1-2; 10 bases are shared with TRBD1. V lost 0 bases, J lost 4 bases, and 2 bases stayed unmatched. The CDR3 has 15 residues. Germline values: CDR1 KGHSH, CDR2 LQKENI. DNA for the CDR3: TGTGCCAGCTCACCACCGGGACAGGGGAGCTATGGCTACACCTTC. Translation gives CASSPPGQGSYGYTF.

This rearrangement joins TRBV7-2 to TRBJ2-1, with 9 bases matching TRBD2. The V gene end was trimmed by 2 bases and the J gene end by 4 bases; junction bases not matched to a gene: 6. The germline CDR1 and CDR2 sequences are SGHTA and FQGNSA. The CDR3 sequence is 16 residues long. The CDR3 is CASSLKVAGGYNEQFF. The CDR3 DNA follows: TGTGCCAGCAGCTTAAAGGTGGCGGGGGGGTACAATGAGCAGTTCTTC.

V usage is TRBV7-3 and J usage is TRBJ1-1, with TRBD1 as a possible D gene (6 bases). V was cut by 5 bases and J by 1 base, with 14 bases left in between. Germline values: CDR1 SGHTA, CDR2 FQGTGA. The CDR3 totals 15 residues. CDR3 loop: CASSLVGQPNTEAFF. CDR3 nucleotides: TGTGCCAGCAGCCTGGTCGGACAGCCGAACACTGAAGCTTTCTTT.

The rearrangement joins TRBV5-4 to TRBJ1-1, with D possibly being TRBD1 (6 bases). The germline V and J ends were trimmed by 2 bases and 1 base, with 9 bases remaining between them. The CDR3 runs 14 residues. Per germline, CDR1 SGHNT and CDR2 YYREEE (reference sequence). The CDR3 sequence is CASSFQQGNTEAFF. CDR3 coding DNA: TGTGCCAGCAGCTTCCAACAGGGGAACACTGAAGCTTTCTTT.

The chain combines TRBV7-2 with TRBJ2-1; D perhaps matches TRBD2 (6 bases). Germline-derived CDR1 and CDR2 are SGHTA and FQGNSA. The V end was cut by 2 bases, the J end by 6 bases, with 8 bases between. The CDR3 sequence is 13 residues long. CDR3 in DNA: TGTGCCAGCAGCTTAAGACTAGTCAATGAGCAGTTCTTC. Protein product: CASSLRLVNEQFF.

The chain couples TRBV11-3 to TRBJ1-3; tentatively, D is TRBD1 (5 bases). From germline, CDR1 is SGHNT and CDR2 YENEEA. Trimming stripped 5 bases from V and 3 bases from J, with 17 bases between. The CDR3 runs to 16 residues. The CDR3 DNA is TGTGCCAGCAGCAGGGACTCCACGACTTTTGGAAACACCATATATTTT. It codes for CASSRDSTTFGNTIYF.

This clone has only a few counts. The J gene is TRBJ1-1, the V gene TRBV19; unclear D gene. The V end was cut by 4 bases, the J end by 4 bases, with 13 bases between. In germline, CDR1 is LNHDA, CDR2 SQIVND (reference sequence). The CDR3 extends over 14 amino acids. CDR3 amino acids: CASSKRGEITEAFF. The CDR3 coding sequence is TGTGCCAGTAGTAAGCGGGGAGAAATCACTGAAGCTTTCTTT.

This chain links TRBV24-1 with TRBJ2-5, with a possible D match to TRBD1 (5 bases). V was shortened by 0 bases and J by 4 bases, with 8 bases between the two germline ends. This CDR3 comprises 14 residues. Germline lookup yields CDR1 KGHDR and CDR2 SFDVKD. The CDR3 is CATSDLYRPETQYF. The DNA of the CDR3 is TGTGCCACCAGTGATTTGTACAGGCCAGAGACCCAGTACTTC.

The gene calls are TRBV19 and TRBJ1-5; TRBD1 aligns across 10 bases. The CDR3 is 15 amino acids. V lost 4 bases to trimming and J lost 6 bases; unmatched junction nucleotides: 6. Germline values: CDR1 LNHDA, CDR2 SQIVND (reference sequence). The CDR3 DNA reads TGTGCCAGTAGTAAAGGGACAGGGGTACGTCAGCCCCAGCATTTT. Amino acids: CASSKGTGVRQPQHF.

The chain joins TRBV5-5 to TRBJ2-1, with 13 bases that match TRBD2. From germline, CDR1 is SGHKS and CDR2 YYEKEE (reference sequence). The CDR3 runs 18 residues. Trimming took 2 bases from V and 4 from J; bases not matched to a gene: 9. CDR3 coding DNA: TGTGCCAGCAGCTTAGGGACTAGCGGGATTTGGAGTTACAATGAGCAGTTCTTC. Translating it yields CASSLGTSGIWSYNEQFF.

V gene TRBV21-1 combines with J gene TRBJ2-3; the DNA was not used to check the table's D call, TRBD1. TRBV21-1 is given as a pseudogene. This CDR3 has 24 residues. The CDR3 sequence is CASSKARKILPLWSETGGTDTQYF. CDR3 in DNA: TGTGCCAGCAGCAAAGCCCGTAAAATCTTGCCCCTATGGTCCGAGACAGGGGGCACAGATACGCAGTATTTT.

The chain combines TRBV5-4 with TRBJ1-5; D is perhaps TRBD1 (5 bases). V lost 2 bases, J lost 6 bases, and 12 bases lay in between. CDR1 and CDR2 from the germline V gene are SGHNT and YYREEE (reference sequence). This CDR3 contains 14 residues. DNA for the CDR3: TGTGCCAGCAGCTTACAAGGGGCCCCTCAGCCCCAGCATTTT. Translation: CASSLQGAPQPQHF.

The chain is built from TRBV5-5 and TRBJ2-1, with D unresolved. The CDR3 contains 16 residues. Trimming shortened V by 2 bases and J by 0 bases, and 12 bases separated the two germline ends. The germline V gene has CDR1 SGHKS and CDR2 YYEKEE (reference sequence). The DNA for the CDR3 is TGTGCCAGCAGCTTCGGCGGCAAGAACTCCTACAATGAGCAGTTCTTC. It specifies CASSFGGKNSYNEQFF.